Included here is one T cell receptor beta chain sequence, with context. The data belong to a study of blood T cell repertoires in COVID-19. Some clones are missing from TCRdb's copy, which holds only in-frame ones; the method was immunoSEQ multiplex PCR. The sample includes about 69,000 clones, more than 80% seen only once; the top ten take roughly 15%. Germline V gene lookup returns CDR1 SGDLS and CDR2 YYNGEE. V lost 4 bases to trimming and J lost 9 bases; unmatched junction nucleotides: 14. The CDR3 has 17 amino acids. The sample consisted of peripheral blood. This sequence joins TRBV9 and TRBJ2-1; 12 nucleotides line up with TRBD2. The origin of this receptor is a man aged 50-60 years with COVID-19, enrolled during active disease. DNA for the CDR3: TGTGCCAGCAGCATCCCTAGCGGGGGGGTCTCTAGCGGTGAGCAGTTCTTC. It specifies CASSIPSGGVSSGEQFF.